The present T cell receptor (beta chain) was sequenced within a study of blood T cell repertoires in COVID-19. The wider study: Specimens from acute and convalescent COVID-19 originated in the United States, Italy and Spain.

Per the study methods: How many nucleated cells were present was estimated from reference gene primer amplification. Method: immunoSEQ multiplex PCR; TCRdb's copy keeps in-frame clones and lacks some. Clone size and the V and J calls come from that table; the DNA yielded D and trimming. This table holds 200,000 to 300,000 clones, about 79% found once. This clone was detected once. This receptor was identified in a woman aged 80 or older with acute or convalescent COVID-19. The sequencing input was peripheral blood.

DNA for the CDR3: TGCGCCAGCAGCTTTTTCACAGGGGGGTACGAGCAGTACTTC. Protein product: CASSFFTGGYEQYF. The chain recombines TRBV5-1 with TRBJ2-7; 8 bases map to TRBD1. V shed 2 bases and J 4 bases; nucleotides not matched to a gene: 5. This CDR3 has 14 residues. Germline values: CDR1 SGHRS, CDR2 YFSETQ.